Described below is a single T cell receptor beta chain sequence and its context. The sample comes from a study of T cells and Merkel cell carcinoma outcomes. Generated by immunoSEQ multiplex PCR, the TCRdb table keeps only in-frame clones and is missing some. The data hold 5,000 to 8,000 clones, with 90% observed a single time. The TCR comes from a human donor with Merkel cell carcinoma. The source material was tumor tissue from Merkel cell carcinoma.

CDR3 sequence (DNA): TGTGCCAGCAGTGATCCCAAAGGGGACAGGGTCGGTCCCCACGAGCAGTACTTC. It translates to CASSDPKGDRVGPHEQYF. This sequence joins TRBV6-4 and TRBJ2-7; 9 bases are shared with TRBD1. The V segment lost 3 bases and the J segment 5 bases; nucleotides outside the gene matches: 17. CDR3 size: 18 residues. The V gene's germline CDR1 is MRHNA and CDR2 SNTAGT.